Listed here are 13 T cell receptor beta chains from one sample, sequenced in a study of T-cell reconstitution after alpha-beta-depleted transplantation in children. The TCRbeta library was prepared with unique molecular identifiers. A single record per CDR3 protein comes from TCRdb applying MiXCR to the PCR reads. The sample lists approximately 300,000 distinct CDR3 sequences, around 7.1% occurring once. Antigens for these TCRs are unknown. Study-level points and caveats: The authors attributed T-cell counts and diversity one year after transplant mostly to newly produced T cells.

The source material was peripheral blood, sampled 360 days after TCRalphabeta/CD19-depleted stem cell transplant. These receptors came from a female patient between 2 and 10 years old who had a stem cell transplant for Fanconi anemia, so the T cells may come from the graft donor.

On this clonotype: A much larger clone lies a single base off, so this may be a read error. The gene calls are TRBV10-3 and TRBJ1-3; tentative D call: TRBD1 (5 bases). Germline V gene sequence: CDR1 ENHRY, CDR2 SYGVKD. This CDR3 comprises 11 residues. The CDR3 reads CAMLRGNTIDF. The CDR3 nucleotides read TGTGCCATGCTCCGGGGCAACACCATAGATTTT.

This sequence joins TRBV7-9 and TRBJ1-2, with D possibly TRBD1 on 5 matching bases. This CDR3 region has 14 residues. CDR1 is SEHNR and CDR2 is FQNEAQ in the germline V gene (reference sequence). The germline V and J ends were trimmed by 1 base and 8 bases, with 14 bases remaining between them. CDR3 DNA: TGTGCCAGCAGCTTAGAGGGGTCCCCTATGGGCTACACCTTC. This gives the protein CASSLEGSPMGYTF.

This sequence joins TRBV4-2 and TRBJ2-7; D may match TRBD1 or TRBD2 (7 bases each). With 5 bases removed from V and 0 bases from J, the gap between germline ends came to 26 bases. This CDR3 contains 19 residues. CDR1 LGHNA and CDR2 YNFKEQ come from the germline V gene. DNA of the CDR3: TGTGCCAGCAGCAGGCCGGGACAGTATGCCGGGACTAACTCCTACGAGCAGTACTTC. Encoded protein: CASSRPGQYAGTNSYEQYF.

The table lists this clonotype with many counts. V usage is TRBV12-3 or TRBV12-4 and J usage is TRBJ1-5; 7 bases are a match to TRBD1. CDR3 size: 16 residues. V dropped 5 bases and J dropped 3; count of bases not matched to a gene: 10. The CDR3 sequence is CASSVHRGSNNQPQHF. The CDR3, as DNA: TGTGCCAGCAGTGTCCACAGGGGATCTAACAATCAGCCCCAGCATTTT.

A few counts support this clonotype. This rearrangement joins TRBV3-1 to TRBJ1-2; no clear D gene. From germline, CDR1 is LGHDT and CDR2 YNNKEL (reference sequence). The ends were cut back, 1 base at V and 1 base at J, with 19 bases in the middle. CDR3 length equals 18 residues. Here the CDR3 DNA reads TGTGCCAGCAGCCAAGGATTGCTCAGTAACCACGTTAACTATGGCTACACCTTC. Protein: CASSQGLLSNHVNYGYTF. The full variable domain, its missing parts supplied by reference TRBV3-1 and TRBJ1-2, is DTAVSQTPKYLVTQMGNDKSIKCEQNLGHDTMYWYKQDSKKFLKIMFSYNNKELIINETVPNRFSPKSPDKAHLNLHINSLELGDSAVYFCASSQGLLSNHVNYGYTFGSGTRLTVV.

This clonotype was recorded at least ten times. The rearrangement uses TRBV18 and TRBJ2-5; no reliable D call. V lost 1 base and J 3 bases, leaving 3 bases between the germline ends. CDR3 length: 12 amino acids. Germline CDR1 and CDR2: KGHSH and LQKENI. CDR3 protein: CASSPQEETQYF. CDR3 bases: TGTGCCAGCTCACCACAAGAAGAGACCCAGTACTTC.

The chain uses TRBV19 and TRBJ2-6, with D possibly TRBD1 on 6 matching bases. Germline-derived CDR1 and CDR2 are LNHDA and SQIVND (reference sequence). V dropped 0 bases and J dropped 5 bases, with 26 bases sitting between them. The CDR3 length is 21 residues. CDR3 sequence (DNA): TGTGCCAGTAGTATAGACCGGGGCAGGGGCTCTCTACTCTGGCGGGCCAACGTCCTGACTTTC. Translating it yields CASSIDRGRGSLLWRANVLTF.

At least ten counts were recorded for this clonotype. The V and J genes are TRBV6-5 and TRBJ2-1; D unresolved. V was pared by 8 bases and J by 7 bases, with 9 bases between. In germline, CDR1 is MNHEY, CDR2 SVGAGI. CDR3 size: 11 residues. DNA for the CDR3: TGTGCCAGCGAGTTACGGAATGAGCAGTTCTTC. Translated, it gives CASELRNEQFF.

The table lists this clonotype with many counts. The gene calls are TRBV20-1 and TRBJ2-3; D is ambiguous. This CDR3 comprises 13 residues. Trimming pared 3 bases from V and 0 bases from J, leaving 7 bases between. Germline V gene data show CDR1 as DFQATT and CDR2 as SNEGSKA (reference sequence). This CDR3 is CSASRFSTDTQYF. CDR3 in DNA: TGCAGTGCTAGTCGGTTCAGCACAGATACGCAGTATTTT.

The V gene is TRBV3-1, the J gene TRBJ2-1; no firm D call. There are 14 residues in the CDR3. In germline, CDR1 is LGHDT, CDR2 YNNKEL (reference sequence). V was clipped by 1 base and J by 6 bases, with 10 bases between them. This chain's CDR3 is CASSQALAPNEQFF. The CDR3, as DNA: TGTGCCAGCAGCCAAGCCTTAGCCCCCAATGAGCAGTTCTTC.

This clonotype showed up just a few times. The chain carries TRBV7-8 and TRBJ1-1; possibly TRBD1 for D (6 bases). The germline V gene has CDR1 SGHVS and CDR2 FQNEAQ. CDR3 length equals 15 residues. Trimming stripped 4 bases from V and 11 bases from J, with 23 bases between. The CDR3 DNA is TGTGCCAGCAGCTCACAATTCTACAGGGACTTGACGGCTTTCTTT. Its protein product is CASSSQFYRDLTAFF. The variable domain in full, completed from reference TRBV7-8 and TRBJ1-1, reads GAGVSQSPRYKVAKRGQDVALRCDPISGHVSLFWYQQALGQGPEFLTYFQNEAQLDKSGLPSDRFFAERPEGSVSTLKIQRTQQEDSAVYLCASSSQFYRDLTAFFGQGTRLTVV.

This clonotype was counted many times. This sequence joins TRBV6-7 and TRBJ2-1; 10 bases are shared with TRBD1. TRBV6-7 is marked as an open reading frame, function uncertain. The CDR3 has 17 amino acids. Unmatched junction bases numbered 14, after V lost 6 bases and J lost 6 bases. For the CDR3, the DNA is TGTGCCAGCAGCCGTAAAAAGGGACAGGGGTCCCTCAATGAGCAGTTCTTC. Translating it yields CASSRKKGQGSLNEQFF.

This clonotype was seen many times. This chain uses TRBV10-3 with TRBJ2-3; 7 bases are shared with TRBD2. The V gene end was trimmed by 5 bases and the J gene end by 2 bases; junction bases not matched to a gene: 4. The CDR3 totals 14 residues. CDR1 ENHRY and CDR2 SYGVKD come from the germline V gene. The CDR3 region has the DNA TGTGCCATCAGTTCCGGGACTACCACAGATACGCAGTATTTT. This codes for CAISSGTTTDTQYF.